A selection of T cell receptor beta chains follows, all from one sample in a study of cytomegalovirus exposure and HLA in healthy donors. Assay: immunoSEQ multiplex PCR; the TCRdb copy retains only in-frame clones and omits some. There are roughly 190,000 clones in the sample; about four fifths occur only once, and roughly 10% lies in the top ten. Sequencing was performed on PBMCs. The receptors were sampled from a woman aged 50 to 65 in good health and CMV-seropositive. Each CDR3 is given with its conserved first and last residue. A D gene is named only where the DNA matches it firmly. Size is stated for part of the rows, as once, few or many counts, or as a class when the clone is expanded.

d_call | clone_size | cdr3_length | j_call | v_call | cdr3_nt | cdr3_aa
TRBD2 | . | 16 | TRBJ2-3 | TRBV4-3 | TGCGCCAGCAGCCAAGATTTTAGCGGGGTCACAGATACGCAGTATTTT | CASSQDFSGVTDTQYF
TRBD2 | few | 15 | TRBJ2-7 | TRBV6-1 | TGTGCCAGCAGTATAGGGACTAGCGGGGCTGAGGAGCAGTACTTC | CASSIGTSGAEEQYF
TRBD2 | . | 15 | TRBJ2-3 | TRBV11-3 | TGTGCCAGCAGCATGGGGCTAGCGGGGGGCAATACGCAGTATTTT | CASSMGLAGGNTQYF
TRBD1 | once | 13 | TRBJ1-5 | TRBV19 | TGTGCCAGTAGGGACAGGGGAAATCAGCCCCAGCATTTT | CASRDRGNQPQHF
TRBD2 | . | 14 | TRBJ2-3 | TRBV5-1 | TGCGCCAGCAGCCCCGGACTAGCGCAAGATACGCAGTATTTT | CASSPGLAQDTQYF
TRBD1 | . | 16 | TRBJ1-2 | TRBV7-2 | TGTGCCAGCAAAGGGGGTTCCTTGGACAGGGGGGTCGGCTACACCTTC | CASKGGSLDRGVGYTF
. | . | 16 | TRBJ1-2 | TRBV7-2 | TGTGCCAGCAGCCCAGCGGGGGGAAGTGCTAACTATGGCTACACCTTC | CASSPAGGSANYGYTF
TRBD1 | . | 19 | TRBJ2-6 | TRBV19 | TGTACCAGTAGTACATTTAGGGGGCTCTTTAATTCTGGGGCCAACGTCCTGACTTTC | CTSSTFRGLFNSGANVLTF
TRBD1 | . | 12 | TRBJ1-2 | TRBV29-1 | TGCAGCGTTGACAGGGGGCGGGCTGGCTACACCTTC | CSVDRGRAGYTF
. | few | 15 | TRBJ1-3 | TRBV6-6 | TGTGCCAGCAGTCCTACACGGGGAACGGGAAACACCATATATTTT | CASSPTRGTGNTIYF
. | . | 12 | TRBJ2-3 | TRBV28 | TGTGCCAGCAGGCAACATGGGGGAGGTTCGTATTTT | CASRQHGGGSYF
TRBD1 | . | 14 | TRBJ1-1 | TRBV6-5 | TGTGCCAGCAATCCCGGGACAGGGGTCACTGAAGCTTTCTTT | CASNPGTGVTEAFF
. | once | 16 | TRBJ1-1 | TRBV7-8 | TGTGCCAGCAGCTCCCTTCGGGGGTCTCGGGACACTGAAGCTTTCTTT | CASSSLRGSRDTEAFF
. | . | 17 | TRBJ2-2 | TRBV5-1 | TGCGCCAGCAGCTCAGGGAGGCAGCTCGCGAACACCGGGGAGCTGTTTTTT | CASSSGRQLANTGELFF
. | . | 16 | TRBJ1-1 | TRBV27 | TGTGCCAGCAGTCAGGGCCCGGGAGATATGAACACTGAAGCTTTCTTT | CASSQGPGDMNTEAFF
. | once | 13 | TRBJ1-2 | TRBV5-1 | TGCGCCAGCAGCTCAGGGGCAAGGGGTGGCTACACCTTC | CASSSGARGGYTF
. | . | 16 | TRBJ1-5 | TRBV6-8 | TGTGCCAGCAGTTACCGAGACAGACCTTTCAATCAGCCCCAGCATTTT | CASSYRDRPFNQPQHF